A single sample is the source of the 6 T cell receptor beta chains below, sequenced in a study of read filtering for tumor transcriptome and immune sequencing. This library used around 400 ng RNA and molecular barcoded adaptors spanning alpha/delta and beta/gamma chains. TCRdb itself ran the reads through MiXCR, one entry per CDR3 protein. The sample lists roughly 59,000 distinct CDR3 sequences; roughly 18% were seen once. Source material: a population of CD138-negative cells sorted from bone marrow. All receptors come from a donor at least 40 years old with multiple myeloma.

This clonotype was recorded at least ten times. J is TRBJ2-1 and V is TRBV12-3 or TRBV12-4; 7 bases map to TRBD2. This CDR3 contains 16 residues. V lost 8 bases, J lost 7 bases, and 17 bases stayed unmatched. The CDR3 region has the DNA TGTGCCAGCTCCGACGTCAGCGGGATAGGAAGAAATGAGCAGTTCTTC. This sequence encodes CASSDVSGIGRNEQFF.

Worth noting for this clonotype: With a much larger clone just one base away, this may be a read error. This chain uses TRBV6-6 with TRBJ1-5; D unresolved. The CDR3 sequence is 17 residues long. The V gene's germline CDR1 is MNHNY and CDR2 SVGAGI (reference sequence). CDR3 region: CVSNLRGGIDSNQPQHF. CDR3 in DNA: TGTGTCAGTAACCTCCGAGGAGGGATTGATAGCAATCAGCCCCAGCATTTT.

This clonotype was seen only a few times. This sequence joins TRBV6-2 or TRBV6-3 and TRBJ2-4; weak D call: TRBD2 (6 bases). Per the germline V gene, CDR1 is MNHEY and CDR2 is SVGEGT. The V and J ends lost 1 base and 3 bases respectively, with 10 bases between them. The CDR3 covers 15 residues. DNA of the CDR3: TGTGCCAGCAGTTACTTCGGGAGTGGCAAAAACATTCAGTACTTC. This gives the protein CASSYFGSGKNIQYF.

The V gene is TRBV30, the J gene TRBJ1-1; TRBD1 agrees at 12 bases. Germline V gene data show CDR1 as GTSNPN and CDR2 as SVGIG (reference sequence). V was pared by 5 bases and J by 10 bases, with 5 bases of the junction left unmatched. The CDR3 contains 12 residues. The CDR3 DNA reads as TGTGCCTGGGGGACAGGGGGCATTGGAGCTTTCTTT. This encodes CAWGTGGIGAFF.

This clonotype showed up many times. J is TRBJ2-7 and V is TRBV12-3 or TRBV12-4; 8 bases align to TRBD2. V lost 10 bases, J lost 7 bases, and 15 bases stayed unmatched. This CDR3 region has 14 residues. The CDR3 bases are TGTGCCATCCTCCCCCCGGGGGGGTTCGGTGAGCAGTACTTC. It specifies CAILPPGGFGEQYF.

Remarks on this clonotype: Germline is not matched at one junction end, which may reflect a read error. The CDR3: CGSTNRKSTETQYF. The CDR3 DNA follows: TGCGGCAGCACCAATCGGAAGAGTACGGAGACCCAGTACTTC. This chain links TRBV5-1 with TRBJ2-5; D is undetermined. The CDR3 runs to 14 residues. Germline assignment: CDR1 SGHRS and CDR2 YFSETQ.